This TCR beta chain originates from a study of cytomegalovirus exposure and HLA in healthy donors. General study results and limits: Association of a missense DCLRE1C variant with TCR beta V- and J-gene trimming was reported in a later analysis. A likely sequencing artifact accounted for one observed cluster of highly shared sequence variants. Overall, roughly 150 TCR beta chains were annotated as cytomegalovirus-associated.

Details on this clone: Its antigen is as yet unknown.

V trimming: 5 bases; J trimming: 5 bases; junction bases outside the gene matches: 19. CDR1 and CDR2 (germline): MDHEN, SYDVKM. The CDR3 is 19 amino acids. Primers included in the PCR were 60 Vbeta and 13 Jbeta primers. Assay: immunoSEQ multiplex PCR; the TCRdb copy retains only in-frame clones and omits some. This table has about 140,000 clones, roughly four fifths appearing once. The TCR originated in a woman in her thirties or forties in good health and CMV-seronegative. The sample was PBMCs. The chain employs TRBV28 and TRBJ2-1; TRBD1 matches 9 bases. The CDR3 reads CASSPRPGTGSVDHNEQFF. The CDR3 nucleotides read TGTGCCAGCAGTCCACGTCCCGGGACAGGGAGCGTGGATCACAATGAGCAGTTCTTC. Complete variable domain (other parts from reference TRBV28 and TRBJ2-1): DVKVTQSSRYLVKRTGEKVFLECVQDMDHENMFWYRQDPGLGLRLIYFSYDVKMKEKGDIPEGYSVSREKKERFSLILESASTNQTSMYLCASSPRPGTGSVDHNEQFFGPGTRLTVL.